The T cell receptor beta chain described here comes from a study of T cell responses to AZD1222 COVID-19 vaccine. Sequenced by immunoSEQ multiplex PCR; TCRdb stores in-frame clones only, minus some. The table lists some 130,000 clones, roughly 90% of them singletons, with under 2.5% in the top ten. Study-level results: Mostly white British, mostly female donors; authors suggested clonal diversity may be underestimated. Unmutated variant regions reportedly attract nearly half of all spike-specific TCRs. Repertoire sampling occurred only after the peak T cell response. The study found Spike-specific TCR breadth and depth rose after two AZD1222 doses.

From germline, CDR1 is MDHEN and CDR2 SYDVKM. Trimming cost V 5 bases and J 0 bases; bases outside gene matches: 4. This CDR3 contains 15 residues. The table lists this clone with a count of one. Antigen: not known. The sample was peripheral blood, taken on day 0 of AZD1222 vaccination. The genes are TRBV28 and TRBJ2-1; 7 positions match TRBD1. This receptor was taken from an adult in good health. The CDR3 region is CASSIPGGSYNEQFF. For the CDR3, the DNA is TGTGCCAGCAGTATCCCAGGGGGCTCCTACAATGAGCAGTTCTTC.